Listed below are T cell receptor beta chains from one sample, sequenced in a study of T cell repertoires in cytomegalovirus infection. TCRdb reprocessed the reads via MiXCR and lists one record per CDR3 protein. The profile covers 450,000 to 550,000 distinct CDR3 sequences, with about two fifths appearing a single time and roughly two fifths taken by the ten largest. These receptors lack a known antigen. The sample in question was cultured PBMCs, obtained from culture after CMV antigen stimulation. These receptors originate from a human donor in good health (CMV status not recorded). Some clones in this sample may be carry-over from other donors' samples. Each CDR3 is given with its conserved first and last residue. Expanded clones get a size class; other rows say once, few or many, or leave the size out.

CDR3aa: CASSLEGGSSHEQYF
v_gene: TRBV11-2
abundance: few

CDR3aa: CSAPHSPGHRNYGYTF
v_gene: TRBV20-1
abundance: NA

CDR3aa: CASSLVAGKNIQYF
v_gene: TRBV7-2
abundance: few

CDR3aa: CASSNRQGTDTQYF
v_gene: TRBV7-2
abundance: NA

CDR3aa: CASSYSQGLSSPLHF
v_gene: TRBV6-6
abundance: NA

CDR3aa: CASSRQPRAAKNSPLHF
v_gene: TRBV4-2
abundance: NA

CDR3aa: CASSLGFGSSYEQYF
v_gene: TRBV7-2
abundance: many

CDR3aa: CASSYRGDRAKPLHF
v_gene: TRBV6-8
abundance: NA

CDR3aa: CASFPGPTYEQYF
v_gene: TRBV14
abundance: NA

CDR3aa: CAITRTSGGTNTDTQYF
v_gene: TRBV10-3
abundance: few

CDR3aa: CASSPLRGDSIDTQYF
v_gene: TRBV7-2
abundance: NA

CDR3aa: CASSPDHGPSYEQYF
v_gene: TRBV6-5
abundance: NA

CDR3aa: CASSQDKSGNQPQHF
v_gene: TRBV4-1
abundance: NA

CDR3aa: CASSSGQGNNSPLHF
v_gene: TRBV7-9
abundance: NA

CDR3aa: CASSGPILVQVKETQYF
v_gene: TRBV10-1
abundance: few

CDR3aa: CASRKAGVEAEAFF
v_gene: TRBV28
abundance: once

CDR3aa: CASSPSRSGVTDTQYF
v_gene: TRBV18
abundance: NA

CDR3aa: CASRPGRPNYGYTF
v_gene: TRBV5-6
abundance: few

CDR3aa: CSARAVAGVDHNEQFF
v_gene: TRBV20-1
abundance: NA

CDR3aa: CASTSNLGPGPKTYNEQFF
v_gene: TRBV19
abundance: few

CDR3aa: CASSLRGFYNSPLHF
v_gene: TRBV5-1
abundance: NA